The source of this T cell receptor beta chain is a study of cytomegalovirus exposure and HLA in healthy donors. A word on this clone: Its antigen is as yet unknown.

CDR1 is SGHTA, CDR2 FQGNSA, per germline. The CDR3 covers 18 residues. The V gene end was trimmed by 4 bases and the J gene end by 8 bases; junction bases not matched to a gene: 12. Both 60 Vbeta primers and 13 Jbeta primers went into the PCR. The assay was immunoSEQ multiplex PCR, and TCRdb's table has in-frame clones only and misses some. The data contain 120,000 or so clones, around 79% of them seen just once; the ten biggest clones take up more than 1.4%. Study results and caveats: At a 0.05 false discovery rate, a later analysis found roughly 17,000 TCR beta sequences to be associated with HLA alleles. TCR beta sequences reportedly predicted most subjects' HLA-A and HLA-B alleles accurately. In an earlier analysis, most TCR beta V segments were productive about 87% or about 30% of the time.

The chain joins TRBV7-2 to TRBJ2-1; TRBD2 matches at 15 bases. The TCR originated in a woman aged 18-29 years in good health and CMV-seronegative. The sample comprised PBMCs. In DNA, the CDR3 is TGTGCCAGCAGCTCGCCCGTCAGAGGGACTAGCGGGAGGTATGAGCAGTTCTTC. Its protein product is CASSSPVRGTSGRYEQFF.